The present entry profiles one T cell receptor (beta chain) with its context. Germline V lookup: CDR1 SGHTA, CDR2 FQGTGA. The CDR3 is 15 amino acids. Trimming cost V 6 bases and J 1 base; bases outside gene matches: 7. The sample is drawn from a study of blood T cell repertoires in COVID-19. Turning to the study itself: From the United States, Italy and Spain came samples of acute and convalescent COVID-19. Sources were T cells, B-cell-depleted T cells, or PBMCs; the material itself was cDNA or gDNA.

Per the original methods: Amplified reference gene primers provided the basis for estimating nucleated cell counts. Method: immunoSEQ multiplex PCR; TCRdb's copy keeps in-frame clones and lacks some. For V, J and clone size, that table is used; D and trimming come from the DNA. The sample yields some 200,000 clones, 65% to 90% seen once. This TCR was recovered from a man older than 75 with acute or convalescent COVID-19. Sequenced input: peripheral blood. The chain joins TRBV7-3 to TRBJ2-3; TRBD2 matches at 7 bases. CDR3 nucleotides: TGTGCCAGCAGTTTAGCTCTAGCGGGCACAGATACGCAGTATTTT. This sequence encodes CASSLALAGTDTQYF.